The 22 T cell receptor beta chains given below trace back to one sample, sequenced in a study of regulatory T cells in long-lasting Graves disease. Arm-PCR with iRepertoire HTBI primers amplified the CDR3 regions for these TCR beta libraries. A single record per CDR3 protein comes from TCRdb applying MiXCR to the multiplex PCR reads. This repertoire shows 500,000 to 700,000 distinct CDR3 sequences, roughly 15% found once; its top ten account for about 18%. Time point reported: newly diagnosed GD, antithyroid drugs for less than 3 months. Isolated PBMC RNA provided the starting material for the TCR library. These records were also assigned to another study, of T cells in Graves' hyperthyroidism and ophthalmopathy.

Specimen: peripheral blood mononuclear cells (PBMCs), collected at new diagnosis, from a patient treated with antithyroid drugs. The receptors stem from a woman in her thirties with Graves disease.

This rearrangement joins TRBV7-2 to TRBJ2-2; D may be TRBD2 (6 bases). V lost 4 bases and J 2 bases, leaving 17 bases between the germline ends. Germline V gives CDR1 SGHTA, CDR2 FQGNSA. The CDR3 has 17 residues. CDR3 protein: CASSSPRLDPNTGELFF. DNA for the CDR3: TGTGCCAGCAGCTCCCCCCGACTAGATCCAAACACCGGGGAGCTGTTTTTT. Supplemented by reference TRBV7-2 and TRBJ2-2, the full variable domain reads GAGVSQSPSNKVTEKGKDVELRCDPISGHTALYWYRQSLGQGLEFLIYFQGNSAPDKSGLPSDRFSAERTGGSVSTLTIQRTQQEDSAVYLCASSSPRLDPNTGELFFGEGSRLTVL.

As for this clonotype: Since a much larger clone is just one base distant, this may be a read error. The chain uses TRBV20-1 and TRBJ2-1; no definite D call. Germline V gene sequence: CDR1 DFQATT, CDR2 SNEGSKA (reference sequence). V was trimmed by 2 bases and J by 3 bases, leaving 8 bases between them. This CDR3 is built from 13 residues. CDR3: CSARYWGYNEQFF. The CDR3 nucleotides read TGCAGTGCTAGATACTGGGGCTACAATGAGCAGTTCTTC.

The chain combines TRBV20-1 with TRBJ1-3, with 7 positions matching TRBD1. The V gene's germline CDR1 is DFQATT and CDR2 SNEGSKA (reference sequence). Trimming removed 4 bases from V and 0 bases from J; junction bases left unmatched: 6. This CDR3 contains 15 residues. The CDR3 loop reads CSATGDSGSGNTIYF. CDR3 DNA sequence: TGCAGTGCTACCGGGGACAGCGGCTCTGGAAACACCATATATTTT.

This clonotype has just a few counts. The gene calls are TRBV30 and TRBJ1-6; no definite D call. V shed 7 bases and J shed 8 bases, with 12 bases lying between them. The CDR3 has 12 residues. In germline, CDR1 is GTSNPN, CDR2 SVGIG (reference sequence). CDR3 bases: TGTGCCTACATGGTTGGATATTCACCCCTCCACTTT. Translating gives CAYMVGYSPLHF. The entire variable domain, with the rest obtained from reference TRBV30 and TRBJ1-6, is as follows: SQTIHQWPATLVQPVGSPLSLECTVEGTSNPNLYWYRQAAGRGLQLLFYSVGIGQISSEVPQNLSASRPQDRQFILSSKKLLLSDSGFYLCAYMVGYSPLHFGNGTRLTVT.

CDR3 coding DNA: TGTGCCAGCAGCCGGACGACAGGGTTGGAACAGCCCCAGCATTTT. Encoded protein: CASSRTTGLEQPQHF. This rearrangement joins TRBV4-2 to TRBJ1-5; 7 nucleotides match TRBD1. The V gene end was trimmed by 4 bases and the J gene end by 7 bases; junction bases not matched to a gene: 10. Germline lookup yields CDR1 LGHNA and CDR2 YNFKEQ. This CDR3 is 15 amino acids long.

At least ten counts were recorded for this clonotype. The chain is built from TRBV28 and TRBJ2-7; 9 nucleotides agree with TRBD2. The J segment lost 3 bases and the V segment lost 3 bases, leaving 15 bases of the junction unmatched. From germline, CDR1 is MDHEN and CDR2 SYDVKM. CDR3 size: 18 residues. CDR3 sequence reads: CASSFGGIRLAEGYEQYF. The DNA of the CDR3 is TGTGCCAGCAGTTTTGGGGGGATTCGACTAGCGGAGGGCTACGAGCAGTACTTC.

Many counts were recorded for this clonotype. The chain links TRBV27 to TRBJ1-1; TRBD1 agrees at 7 bases. Trimming cost V 6 bases and J 10 bases; bases outside gene matches: 8. CDR3 length equals 12 residues. Germline V gene data show CDR1 as MNHEY and CDR2 as SMNVEV (reference sequence). CDR3 DNA sequence: TGTGCCAGCAGGGAAAGGGGGCTGAGAGCTTTCTTT. Protein: CASRERGLRAFF.

This clonotype was counted only a few times. The rearrangement uses TRBV19 and TRBJ2-7, with a tentative D call TRBD1 (6 bases). V lost 4 bases, J lost 3 bases, and 13 bases lay in between. Germline V gene sequence: CDR1 LNHDA, CDR2 SQIVND (reference sequence). This CDR3 spans 14 amino acids. This CDR3 is CASSTRTANYEQYF. The CDR3 DNA sequence: TGTGCCAGTAGTACTCGGACAGCGAACTACGAGCAGTACTTC. The variable domain in full, with the rest retrieved from reference TRBV19 and TRBJ2-7, is DGGITQSPKYLFRKEGQNVTLSCEQNLNHDAMYWYRQDPGQGLRLIYYSQIVNDFQKGDIAEGYSVSREKKESFPLTVTSAQKNPTAFYLCASSTRTANYEQYFGPGTRLTVT.

This clonotype came up many times. The chain has TRBV6-2 or TRBV6-3 and TRBJ1-1; D not resolved. With 5 bases removed from V and 7 bases from J, the gap between germline ends came to 14 bases. The germline V gene has CDR1 MNHEY and CDR2 SVGEGT. The CDR3 contains 13 residues. CDR3 coding DNA: TGTGCCAGCAGTGAAAAGGTATTTTTTGAAGCTTTCTTT. Protein product: CASSEKVFFEAFF.

The chain is built from TRBV19 and TRBJ2-7, with D hard to call. Deletions cut 3 bases from V and 3 bases from J, with 9 bases between. Germline values: CDR1 LNHDA, CDR2 SQIVND (reference sequence). The CDR3 totals 13 residues. The CDR3 region is CASSISEFYEQYF. The CDR3 DNA sequence: TGTGCCAGTAGTATCTCAGAATTCTACGAGCAGTACTTC.

A few counts support this clonotype. This sequence joins TRBV6-1 and TRBJ2-7; either TRBD1 or TRBD2 may supply D (5 bases each). The V gene's germline CDR1 is MNHNS and CDR2 SASEGT. The germline V and J ends were trimmed by 4 bases and 9 bases, with 22 bases remaining between them. CDR3 length: 15 residues. DNA of the CDR3: TGTGCCAGCAGTGCCCTCCGGGACCGGGTCTCCGGGCAGTACTTC. Translating gives CASSALRDRVSGQYF.

This clonotype turned up a few times. V gene TRBV15 combines with J gene TRBJ1-2, with D possibly being TRBD1 (6 bases). Trimming removed 4 bases at V and 7 bases at J, with 22 bases between. Per germline, CDR1 LNHNV and CDR2 YYDKDF (reference sequence). This CDR3 comprises 16 residues. The CDR3, as DNA: TGTGCCACCAGCAAACATCAAACATCGGGGGCTTTTGGCTACACCTTC. Its translation: CATSKHQTSGAFGYTF.

This clonotype appeared many times. The genes are TRBV6-2 or TRBV6-3 and TRBJ2-3; D remains unclear. Germline CDR1 is MNHEY and CDR2 is SVGEGT. CDR3 length: 14 amino acids. Deletions cut 2 bases from V and 1 base from J, with 7 bases between. CDR3 nucleotide sequence: TGTGCCAGCAGTTACAAAAGGGGCACAGATACGCAGTATTTT. Translated, it gives CASSYKRGTDTQYF.

V usage is TRBV20-1 and J usage is TRBJ2-1; 13 positions match TRBD2. The germline gives CDR1 DFQATT, CDR2 SNEGSKA (reference sequence). V lost 4 bases and J lost 7; bases outside the gene matches: 13. The CDR3 runs to 17 residues. The CDR3 spells CSAMGLAGSTGANEQFF. The CDR3 DNA sequence: TGCAGTGCTATGGGACTAGCGGGATCAACGGGCGCAAATGAGCAGTTCTTC.

This rearrangement joins TRBV11-1 to TRBJ2-3, with 7 bases aligning to TRBD2. Germline CDR1 reads SGHAT; CDR2 reads FQDESV (reference sequence). V shed 0 bases and J 6 bases; nucleotides not matched to a gene: 9. The CDR3 loop spans 16 amino acids. In DNA, the CDR3 is TGTGCCAGCAGCTTAGCGCTGGGAGGGCCTTTGGATACGCAGTATTTT. Its protein is CASSLALGGPLDTQYF.

The rearrangement uses TRBV10-2 and TRBJ2-3; D unclear. The last part of the DNA fits TRBJ2-5 better; the J call may be wrong. Germline CDR1 WSHSY, CDR2 SAAADI. The CDR3 contains 12 residues. In DNA, the CDR3 is TGCGCCAGCAGTGAGTCGACGGGGACCCAGTACTTC. Translating gives CASSESTGTQYF.

On this clonotype itself: One end of the junction varies from germline; a read error may be responsible. The gene calls are TRBV7-9 and TRBJ2-5; weak D call: TRBD1 (6 bases). The CDR3 covers 15 residues. Looked up from germline, CDR1 is SEHNR and CDR2 is FQNEAQ (reference sequence). The CDR3 reads CASSQVGTTQETQYF. The CDR3, as DNA: TGCGCCAGCAGCCAAGTTGGGACAACCCAAGAGACCCAGTACTTC.

V and J are TRBV13 and TRBJ1-4; D gene uncertain. V lost 3 bases and J lost 5, with 4 bases in between. CDR3 length: 12 amino acids. Germline loops: CDR1 PRHDT, CDR2 FYEKMQ (reference sequence). CDR3 nucleotide sequence: TGTGCCAGCAGCTTGTACAATGAAAAACTGTTTTTT. Its protein is CASSLYNEKLFF.

In this sample, this clonotype turned up many times. This chain uses TRBV12-3 or TRBV12-4 with TRBJ2-5; TRBD2 matches 8 bases. With 6 bases clipped from V and 4 bases from J, the junction kept 7 bases outside the gene matches. CDR3 length: 14 residues. The CDR3 reads CASSRGLAGETQYF. The CDR3, as DNA: TGTGCCAGCAGCCGCGGGCTAGCGGGAGAGACCCAGTACTTC.

This clonotype was detected many times. DNA for the CDR3: TGTGCCAGCAGTTTATCCCCTCACCGGGGGAACCGTTACAATGAGCAGTTCTTC. This translates into CASSLSPHRGNRYNEQFF. The chain joins TRBV28 to TRBJ2-1; a possible D gene is TRBD2 (6 bases). Trimming took off 1 base at V and 4 bases at J, with 20 bases between the two ends. The CDR3 runs to 18 residues. Per the germline V gene, CDR1 is MDHEN and CDR2 is SYDVKM.

This clonotype was detected many times. The chain couples TRBV19 to TRBJ2-1, with TRBD2 matching 11 bases. The trim removed 9 bases at V and 4 bases at J, leaving 5 bases unmatched. The CDR3 spans 14 residues. Germline-derived CDR1 and CDR2 are LNHDA and SQIVND (reference sequence). CDR3 sequence reads: CASSGTSGYNEQFF. CDR3 sequence (DNA): TGTGCCAGCAGTGGGACTAGCGGATACAATGAGCAGTTCTTC.

The genes are TRBV10-3 and TRBJ2-1, with 8 bases that match TRBD1. Judging by the DNA end, TRBJ2-5 fits better; the J call may be wrong. This CDR3 has 12 amino acids. Germline-derived CDR1 and CDR2 are ENHRY and SYGVKD. The CDR3 sequence is CAIGQGQETQYF. CDR3 bases: TGTGCCATCGGACAGGGACAAGAGACCCAGTACTTC.